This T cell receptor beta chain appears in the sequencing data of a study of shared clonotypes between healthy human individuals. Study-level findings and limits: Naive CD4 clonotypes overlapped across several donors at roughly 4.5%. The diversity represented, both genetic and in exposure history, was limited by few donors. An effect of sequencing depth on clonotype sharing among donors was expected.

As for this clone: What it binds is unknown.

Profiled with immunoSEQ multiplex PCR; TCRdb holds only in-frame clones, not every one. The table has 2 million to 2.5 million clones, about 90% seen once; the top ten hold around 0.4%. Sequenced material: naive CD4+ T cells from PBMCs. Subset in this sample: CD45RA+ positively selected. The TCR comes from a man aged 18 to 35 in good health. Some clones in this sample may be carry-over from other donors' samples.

Here the CDR3 DNA reads TGTGCCAGTAGTAACAAAGGACTGGCCTACGAGCAGTACTTC. Translated: CASSNKGLAYEQYF. The chain couples TRBV19 to TRBJ2-7, with a tentative D call TRBD2 (5 bases). Looked up from germline, CDR1 is LNHDA and CDR2 is SQIVND (reference sequence). The CDR3 length is 14 residues. V was shortened by 4 bases and J by 2 bases, with 12 bases between the two germline ends.